Described below is a single T cell receptor (beta chain) sequence and its context. In germline, CDR1 is KGHSH, CDR2 LQKENI. CDR3 length: 16 amino acids. V shed 2 bases, J shed 0 bases, and the junction held 3 bases outside the gene matches. Sequencing used immunoSEQ multiplex PCR; TCRdb keeps in-frame clones, though not all of them. The table lists about 210,000 clones, approximately 80% of them singletons. The sample originates from a study of blood T cell repertoires in COVID-19. Turning to the study itself: From the United States, Italy and Spain came samples of acute and convalescent COVID-19. PBMCs, B-cell-depleted T cells, or T cells were the source of the cDNA or gDNA that made up the material.

The study assigned cohorts using participant-reported clinical history. The sequence derives from a woman aged 45-65 years with acute COVID-19. Sequencing was performed on PBMCs or T cells enriched from blood (not recorded which). The rearrangement uses TRBV18 and TRBJ1-4; 7 bases agree with TRBD1. The CDR3 sequence is CASSPYTGATNEKLFF. CDR3 DNA: TGTGCCAGCTCACCATACACAGGGGCAACTAATGAAAAACTGTTTTTT.